The rows below give T cell receptor beta chains drawn from one sample of a study of beta chain features in type 1 diabetes. Measured with immunoSEQ multiplex PCR; TCRdb has only the in-frame clones, and not every one. The sample contains 350,000 to 450,000 clones, approximately 13% of which appear only once. Sequenced input: naive CD4+ T cells from blood. The receptors derive from a man aged 25 to 40 in good health. Each CDR3 is given with its conserved first and last residue. Fields, in order: J gene, V gene, D gene, clone size, CDR3 DNA, CDR3 protein. The D gene is left open where the match is weak. Rows may omit the clone size; those that give it use once, few, many or a size class.

J: TRBJ2-3
V: TRBV7-3
D: TRBD2
size: .
DNA: TGTGCCAGCAGCTTATTTAGCGGGAGTTCAGATACGCAGTATTTT
CDR3: CASSLFSGSSDTQYF

J: TRBJ2-7
V: TRBV11-2
D: .
size: .
DNA: TGTGCCAGCAGCTTATCTTGGGACAACTACGAGCAGTACTTC
CDR3: CASSLSWDNYEQYF

J: TRBJ2-7
V: TRBV29-1
D: .
size: few
DNA: TGCAGCGTTAGTGAATCGGGCGTCTACGAGCAGTACTTC
CDR3: CSVSESGVYEQYF

J: TRBJ1-2
V: TRBV30
D: .
size: few
DNA: TGTGCCTGGAGTGTACTGGAAAGTACCTGGGGCTACACCTTC
CDR3: CAWSVLESTWGYTF

J: TRBJ2-7
V: TRBV5-1
D: TRBD1
size: .
DNA: TGCGCCAGCAGCTTGGCCGGGACAGGGATTAACGAGCAGTACTTC
CDR3: CASSLAGTGINEQYF

J: TRBJ1-2
V: TRBV4-1
D: TRBD1
size: .
DNA: TGCGCCAGCAGCGCCAGATTGGACAGGGGGGACTATGGCTACACCTTC
CDR3: CASSARLDRGDYGYTF

J: TRBJ1-2
V: TRBV30
D: .
size: .
DNA: TGTGCCTGGCAAATACAGGGCGGCGGCTACACCTTC
CDR3: CAWQIQGGGYTF

J: TRBJ1-2
V: TRBV25-1
D: .
size: .
DNA: TGTGCCAGCAGTGAATTTGGAGGACGGGAGACTAACTATGGCTACACCTTC
CDR3: CASSEFGGRETNYGYTF

J: TRBJ2-1
V: TRBV29-1
D: .
size: .
DNA: TGCAGCGTTGAGGGGGGAGAAAAGCAGTTCTTC
CDR3: CSVEGGEKQFF

J: TRBJ2-4
V: TRBV27
D: .
size: .
DNA: TGTGCCAGCATTCGTCAGCAGTTCAAAAACATTCAGTACTTC
CDR3: CASIRQQFKNIQYF

J: TRBJ2-5
V: TRBV5-1
D: TRBD1
size: .
DNA: TGCGCCAGCAGCTCGACAGGGGCGGGGGAGACCCAGTACTTC
CDR3: CASSSTGAGETQYF

J: TRBJ2-3
V: TRBV25-1
D: .
size: .
DNA: TGTGCCAGCAGTGAGAGGACCCAAACAGATACGCAGTATTTT
CDR3: CASSERTQTDTQYF

J: TRBJ2-5
V: TRBV29-1
D: .
size: few
DNA: TGCAGCGCAGAAACAGGGAAATCGGAGACCCAGTACTTC
CDR3: CSAETGKSETQYF

J: TRBJ2-7
V: TRBV7-2
D: .
size: .
DNA: TGTGCCAGCAGCTTAGCGCCCCAGAGGAACGCCGACGAGCAGTACTTC
CDR3: CASSLAPQRNADEQYF

J: TRBJ2-1
V: TRBV25-1
D: TRBD1
size: .
DNA: TGTGCCAGCACCGGGGACAGGGGGTGGGACAATGAGCAGTTCTTC
CDR3: CASTGDRGWDNEQFF

J: TRBJ1-1
V: TRBV7-2
D: .
size: .
DNA: TGTGCCAGCAGCTCGATGCAGGGTATCACTGAAGCTTTCTTT
CDR3: CASSSMQGITEAFF

J: TRBJ2-3
V: TRBV29-1
D: .
size: .
DNA: TGCAGCGCACTCCCCGGGACACACATCACAGATACGCAGTATTTT
CDR3: CSALPGTHITDTQYF

J: TRBJ2-3
V: TRBV7-9
D: TRBD2
size: few
DNA: TGTGCCAGCAGCCTGGTCCTCTCTCGCCTAGCGGGAATGGATACGCAGTATTTT
CDR3: CASSLVLSRLAGMDTQYF

J: TRBJ2-1
V: TRBV27
D: TRBD2
size: few
DNA: TGTGCCAGCAGTGGGACTAGCGGTTCCTACAATGAGCAGTTCTTC
CDR3: CASSGTSGSYNEQFF

J: TRBJ2-1
V: TRBV5-4
D: TRBD1
size: few
DNA: TGTGCCAGCAGCTTACAGGGGGCTCAGGAGCAGTTCTTC
CDR3: CASSLQGAQEQFF

J: TRBJ1-2
V: TRBV29-1
D: TRBD1
size: few
DNA: TGCAGCGTTGGCCGACAGGGGGTAGGCTACACCTTC
CDR3: CSVGRQGVGYTF

J: TRBJ2-5
V: TRBV10-3
D: TRBD2
size: .
DNA: TGTGCCATCAGTGAAGAGGAGGCGGGAGGGAAGTACTTC
CDR3: CAISEEEAGGKYF

J: TRBJ2-3
V: TRBV29-1
D: TRBD2
size: .
DNA: TGCAGCGTTGTACCATCGGGGGGAGATACGCAGTATTTT
CDR3: CSVVPSGGDTQYF

J: TRBJ2-2
V: TRBV29-1
D: .
size: few
DNA: TGCAGCGGAGGGGACGGTTCGGGCGGGGAGCTGTTTTTT
CDR3: CSGGDGSGGELFF

J: TRBJ1-2
V: TRBV15
D: TRBD1
size: .
DNA: TGTGCCACCAGCCCCCCCGGGACAGGGGTCCGTGGCTACACCTTC
CDR3: CATSPPGTGVRGYTF

J: TRBJ2-5
V: TRBV29-1
D: TRBD1
size: .
DNA: TGCAGCGTTGGGGACAGGGCAAAAGAGACCCAGTACTTC
CDR3: CSVGDRAKETQYF

J: TRBJ1-3
V: TRBV7-9
D: .
size: few
DNA: TGTGCCAGCAGCTTCGGTACCATATATTTT
CDR3: CASSFGTIYF

J: TRBJ2-7
V: TRBV18
D: .
size: few
DNA: TGTGCCAGCTCACCACCGGTCCGGACCTACGAGCAGTACTTC
CDR3: CASSPPVRTYEQYF

J: TRBJ2-3
V: TRBV7-2
D: .
size: .
DNA: TGTGCCAGCAGCCCGAGGCGGAGCAGGGATACGCAGTATTTT
CDR3: CASSPRRSRDTQYF

J: TRBJ2-5
V: TRBV5-6
D: .
size: .
DNA: TGTGCCAGCAGCCGGGAGGAGACCCAGTACTTC
CDR3: CASSREETQYF

J: TRBJ2-1
V: TRBV11-3
D: .
size: few
DNA: TGTGCCAGCAGCTGGGTCAATGAGCAGTTCTTC
CDR3: CASSWVNEQFF

J: TRBJ1-1
V: TRBV25-1
D: .
size: few
DNA: TGTGCCAGCAGAGGGGGGAGTCGAAAAGCTTTCTTT
CDR3: CASRGGSRKAFF

J: TRBJ2-5
V: TRBV5-1
D: TRBD2
size: few
DNA: TGCGCCAGCAGCCGCAGCGGGGCGTCTCAAGAGACCCAGTACTTC
CDR3: CASSRSGASQETQYF

J: TRBJ2-5
V: TRBV9
D: TRBD2
size: .
DNA: TGTGCCAGCAGCGTATCTACTAGCGGGAGGGCCGGAGAGACCCAGTACTTC
CDR3: CASSVSTSGRAGETQYF

J: TRBJ2-1
V: TRBV27
D: TRBD2
size: few
DNA: TGTGCCAGCAGTTTATATCCCCGGACGGGGGGGCCGGGTGAGCAGTTCTTC
CDR3: CASSLYPRTGGPGEQFF

J: TRBJ1-2
V: TRBV13
D: .
size: few
DNA: TGTGCCAGCAGCTTAAGAAGGGTTCGGCGAGATGGCTACACCTTC
CDR3: CASSLRRVRRDGYTF

J: TRBJ2-1
V: TRBV4-2
D: TRBD2
size: .
DNA: TGTGCCAGCAGCCCCCAAACGGGACTAGGGGCATCAAATGAGCAGTTCTTC
CDR3: CASSPQTGLGASNEQFF

J: TRBJ1-2
V: TRBV27
D: .
size: few
DNA: TGTGCCAGCAGTTTTCGGCCAGGGTTGGCGGATAACTATGGCTACACCTTC
CDR3: CASSFRPGLADNYGYTF

J: TRBJ2-5
V: TRBV9
D: TRBD2
size: few
DNA: TGTGCCAGCAGCGTTTGGGGGACTAGCGGGCTCCAAGAGACCCAGTACTTC
CDR3: CASSVWGTSGLQETQYF

J: TRBJ2-2
V: TRBV30
D: .
size: few
DNA: TGTGCCTGGAGTGTAGGTGTCAGCACCGGGGAGCTGTTTTTT
CDR3: CAWSVGVSTGELFF

J: TRBJ1-5
V: TRBV10-3
D: TRBD1
size: .
DNA: TGTGCCATCACCAACGGGACAGGGCCCCAGCATTTT
CDR3: CAITNGTGPQHF

J: TRBJ2-3
V: TRBV29-1
D: TRBD2
size: .
DNA: TGCAGCGTTAAACTTGGGACTACCAACACAGATACGCAGTATTTT
CDR3: CSVKLGTTNTDTQYF

J: TRBJ2-5
V: TRBV7-2
D: .
size: few
DNA: TGTGCCAGCAGCTTAGTATATCGTATGGGATCTGGAGAGACCCAGTACTTC
CDR3: CASSLVYRMGSGETQYF

J: TRBJ2-1
V: TRBV5-1
D: .
size: .
DNA: TGCGCCAGCAGCTTGTCGGGGAGCCCGTACAATGAGCAGTTCTTC
CDR3: CASSLSGSPYNEQFF

J: TRBJ2-7
V: TRBV5-1
D: TRBD2
size: few
DNA: TGCGCCAGCAGCTTCGGGGGGAAATCCTACGAGCAGTACTTC
CDR3: CASSFGGKSYEQYF

J: TRBJ2-5
V: TRBV7-3
D: TRBD2
size: few
DNA: TGTGCCAGCAGCATAGGGACTAGCGGGAGTGGCCAAGAGACCCAGTACTTC
CDR3: CASSIGTSGSGQETQYF

J: TRBJ1-1
V: TRBV5-4
D: TRBD1
size: few
DNA: TGTGCCAGCAGGTTACAGGGGCTGAACACTGAAGCTTTCTTT
CDR3: CASRLQGLNTEAFF

J: TRBJ2-3
V: TRBV5-4
D: .
size: .
DNA: TGTGCCAGCAGCTTAACGGGATTTAGGACAGATACGCAGTATTTT
CDR3: CASSLTGFRTDTQYF

J: TRBJ2-3
V: TRBV19
D: .
size: .
DNA: TGTGCCAGTAGTCGGACGACTAGCACAGATACGCAGTATTTT
CDR3: CASSRTTSTDTQYF

J: TRBJ2-5
V: TRBV9
D: .
size: few
DNA: TGTGCCAGCAGCGCTGGAGAGACCCAGTACTTC
CDR3: CASSAGETQYF

J: TRBJ2-1
V: TRBV6-5
D: .
size: .
DNA: TGTGCCAGCAGTCCTTCGGCTTACAATGAGCAGTTCTTC
CDR3: CASSPSAYNEQFF

J: TRBJ2-1
V: TRBV29-1
D: .
size: .
DNA: TGCAGCGTGGGGGCGACTAGCACTTTATACAATGAGCAGTTCTTC
CDR3: CSVGATSTLYNEQFF

J: TRBJ2-5
V: TRBV2
D: .
size: .
DNA: TGTGCCAGCAGGAGGGCAGGGGCCTTCCAAGAGACCCAGTACTTC
CDR3: CASRRAGAFQETQYF

J: TRBJ1-2
V: TRBV18
D: TRBD1
size: .
DNA: TGTGCCAGCTCACCAGGGACAGGGGTGACCTCGGGCTACACCTTC
CDR3: CASSPGTGVTSGYTF

J: TRBJ2-5
V: TRBV29-1
D: TRBD2
size: .
DNA: TGCAGCGCCAGACTAGCGGGAGGGGGATTCCAAGAGACCCAGTACTTC
CDR3: CSARLAGGGFQETQYF

J: TRBJ2-3
V: TRBV5-6
D: .
size: few
DNA: TGTGCCAGCAGCTTCTTAGGGGTCACCACAGATACGCAGTATTTT
CDR3: CASSFLGVTTDTQYF

J: TRBJ1-3
V: TRBV4-2
D: .
size: few
DNA: TGTGCCAGCAGCCCCCCCTGGGAGACTAGAAACACCATATATTTT
CDR3: CASSPPWETRNTIYF

J: TRBJ2-3
V: TRBV4-1
D: .
size: few
DNA: TGCGCCAGCAGCCAACCCGGGACATCCCTTCCAGGGGATACGCAGTATTTT
CDR3: CASSQPGTSLPGDTQYF

J: TRBJ1-5
V: TRBV5-1
D: .
size: few
DNA: TGCGCCAGCAGCTTGGAACCGGCGCTGGAGCCCCAGCATTTT
CDR3: CASSLEPALEPQHF

J: TRBJ2-1
V: TRBV7-2
D: .
size: .
DNA: TGTGCCAGCAGCTTAGTTAATGAGCAGTTCTTC
CDR3: CASSLVNEQFF